The T cell receptor (beta chain) described here comes from a study of blood T cell repertoires in COVID-19. About the research overall: COVID-19 samples collected from the United States, Italy and Spain covered acute and convalescent phases.

This clone occurred once. Participant ages covered roughly 18 to 89 years across 24 US areas. Exposed volunteers were people who met a COVID-19 case within 2 weeks before study entry. Authors' analysis steps: Reference gene primer amplification in the assay estimated nucleated cell counts. The protocol was immunoSEQ multiplex PCR, while the TCRdb copy is restricted to in-frame clones and leaves out a portion. V, J and clone size are those of that table, while D and trimming were read from the DNA. The data hold under 250,000 clones, with roughly 85% observed a single time. This TCR was recovered from a woman in her thirties or forties who had been exposed to COVID-19. The material sequenced was PBMCs or T cells enriched from blood (not recorded which).

The CDR3 here is CASSIDLWGGPPGELFF. Written as DNA, the CDR3 is TGTGCCAGTAGTATAGATTTGTGGGGGGGGCCTCCCGGGGAGCTGTTTTTT. V and J are TRBV19 and TRBJ2-2; possibly TRBD2 for D (7 bases). Trimming took 0 bases from V and 6 from J, leaving 17 bases between them. Germline values: CDR1 LNHDA, CDR2 SQIVND (reference sequence). The CDR3 sequence is 17 residues long.